This T cell receptor (beta chain) was sequenced in a study of Graves' ophthalmopathy and Graves' hyperthyroidism. Study as a whole: Peripheral blood (taken before any treatment) was collected at initial diagnosis.

TCR beta CDR3 regions were amplified from RNA transcripts. Scientists carried out first-round RT-PCR using HTBI primers and then a second-round multiplex PCR. MiXCR, run by TCRdb on the multiplex PCR reads, gives a single entry per CDR3 protein. The table records about 370,000 distinct CDR3 sequences, around 17% of them present only once. The CDR3 has 14 amino acids. J gave up 3 bases and V 4 bases, and 5 bases lay outside the gene matches. Germline V gene lookup returns CDR1 SGHTA and CDR2 FQGTGA. The sample holds many counts of this clonotype. Sequencing used peripheral blood. The chain has TRBV7-3 and TRBJ2-7, with 8 bases lining up with TRBD1. The sequence derives from a woman aged 18-29 years with Graves' ophthalmopathy. The CDR3 here is CASSSRTGHYEQYF. Here the CDR3 DNA reads TGTGCCAGCAGCTCCAGGACAGGGCACTACGAGCAGTACTTC.